This T cell receptor beta chain was obtained from a study of blood T cell repertoires in COVID-19. Authors' analysis steps: Cell counts per sample came from amplifying reference gene primers. The assay was immunoSEQ multiplex PCR, and TCRdb's table has in-frame clones only and misses some. That table gives V, J and clone size, and the DNA gave D and trimming. Counted here are about 190,000 clones, 84% occurring once; the ten biggest clones make up about 3.5%. The CDR3 sequence is 19 residues long. Deletions cut 4 bases from V and 1 base from J, with 25 bases between. This clonotype was obtained from a woman in her twenties or thirties who had recovered from COVID-19. The chain employs TRBV5-3 and TRBJ2-3; D gene unclear. TRBV5-3 is flagged as an ORF with uncertain function. Sequencing was carried out using PBMCs or T cells enriched from blood (not recorded which). CDR3 nucleotides: TGTGCCAGAAGCCGTTTCCGAGGCGTGGAGCGTCATGGCACAGATACGCAGTATTTT. Translated, it gives CARSRFRGVERHGTDTQYF.